These 32 T cell receptor beta chains were all obtained from the same sample, sequenced in a study of blood T cell repertoires in COVID-19. TCRdb keeps only in-frame clones here, not all; method: immunoSEQ multiplex PCR. Of approximately 250,000 clones in the sample, about 86% were seen once. The sequencing sample was made of PBMCs or T cells enriched from blood (not recorded which). The receptors here all came from a man aged 25 to 40 with acute COVID-19.

The chain carries TRBV19 and TRBJ2-6; TRBD2 matches at 8 bases. CDR3 length equals 14 residues. The germline V gene encodes CDR1 LNHDA and CDR2 SQIVND (reference sequence). The J segment lost 12 bases and the V segment lost 3 bases, leaving 7 bases of the junction unmatched. CDR3 sequence (DNA): TGTGCCAGTAGTATCGGGGGGGGAATCTTCGTCCTGACTTTC. Translating gives CASSIGGGIFVLTF.

On this clone: One end of the junction is discordant with germline, which a read error may explain. V is TRBV5-1 and J is TRBJ1-6; D unresolved. The length of the CDR3 is 14 residues. Germline lookup yields CDR1 SGHRS and CDR2 YFSETQ. CDR3 loop: CASSLDTVGSPLHF. The CDR3 DNA reads TGTGCCAGCAGCTTGGATACGGTTGGTTCACCCCTCCACTTT.

The chain combines TRBV19 with TRBJ1-6; D is possibly TRBD1 (5 bases). CDR1 is LNHDA, CDR2 SQIVND, per germline (reference sequence). Trimming stripped 5 bases from V and 0 bases from J, with 17 bases between. CDR3 length: 18 residues. The CDR3 loop reads CASSALQGLSSYNSPLHF. Written as DNA, the CDR3 is TGTGCCAGTAGTGCTCTCCAGGGACTCAGCTCCTATAATTCACCCCTCCACTTT.

The chain employs TRBV5-5 and TRBJ1-5; 8 positions match TRBD1. The CDR3 is 16 residues long. CDR1 SGHKS and CDR2 YYEKEE come from the germline V gene (reference sequence). V trimming: 0 bases; J trimming: 9 bases; junction bases outside the gene matches: 11. This CDR3 reads CASSLGSGQGFRPQHF. As DNA, the CDR3 is TGTGCCAGCAGCTTGGGATCCGGACAGGGCTTTAGGCCCCAGCATTTT.

The chain combines TRBV7-3 with TRBJ2-3; unclear D gene. Germline lookup yields CDR1 SGHTA and CDR2 FQGTGA. This CDR3 comprises 15 residues. V was trimmed by 3 bases and J by 0 bases, leaving 10 bases between them. The DNA of the CDR3 is TGTGCCAGCAGCTTTGCAGGTGATAGCACAGATACGCAGTATTTT. Protein sequence: CASSFAGDSTDTQYF.

J is TRBJ2-1 and V is TRBV7-2; 8 positions agree with TRBD2. Trimming cost V 5 bases and J 5 bases; bases outside gene matches: 17. Germline V gives CDR1 SGHTA, CDR2 FQGNSA. The CDR3 has 18 amino acids. The CDR3 here is CASSPLGLAGKFDNEQFF. In nucleotides, the CDR3 is TGTGCCAGCAGCCCCCTGGGTTTAGCGGGGAAGTTTGACAATGAGCAGTTCTTC.

The CDR3 region is CASSPMGSGGTDTQYF. The CDR3 DNA reads as TGTGCCAGCAGCCCAATGGGTAGCGGGGGTACAGATACGCAGTATTTT. The V gene is TRBV11-2, the J gene TRBJ2-3; 9 bases line up with TRBD2. J gave up 3 bases and V 5 bases, and 9 bases lay outside the gene matches. This CDR3 comprises 16 residues. Germline V CDR1 and CDR2: SGHAT, FQNNGV.

This sequence joins TRBV5-5 and TRBJ2-2; a weak D match, TRBD1 (5 bases). CDR1 SGHKS and CDR2 YYEKEE come from the germline V gene (reference sequence). The CDR3 is 16 residues long. V lost 2 bases and J lost 6, with 17 bases in between. CDR3 bases: TGTGCCAGCAGCTTTTGGGCGGCAGGGCCCTCCGGGGAGCTGTTTTTT. Translating gives CASSFWAAGPSGELFF.

The genes are TRBV29-1 and TRBJ2-1; D is perhaps TRBD1 (7 bases). CDR3 length equals 13 residues. Germline lookup yields CDR1 SQVTM and CDR2 ANQGSEA. The CDR3 sequence is CRGGTVLPNEQFF. CDR3 sequence (DNA): TGCAGAGGGGGGACAGTTCTTCCCAATGAGCAGTTCTTC.

This clone has just one count. V and J are TRBV5-8 and TRBJ1-1; D remains unclear. Trimming took off 2 bases at V and 4 bases at J, with 9 bases between the two ends. The germline V gene has CDR1 SGHTS and CDR2 YDEGEE. The length of the CDR3 is 13 residues. CDR3 sequence reads: CASSLGSGTEAFF. The CDR3 DNA reads as TGTGCCAGCAGCTTAGGTTCAGGCACTGAAGCTTTCTTT. The variable domain in full, with the rest retrieved from reference TRBV5-8 and TRBJ1-1, is EAGVTQSPTHLIKTRGQQATLRCSPISGHTSVYWYQQALGLGLQFLLWYDEGEERNRGNFPPRFSGRQFPNYSSELNVNALELEDSALYLCASSLGSGTEAFFGQGTRLTVV.

The chain uses TRBV9 and TRBJ2-2, with 10 nucleotides matching TRBD1. After removal of 3 bases from V and 4 bases from J, the junction contained 3 bases not matched to a gene. This CDR3 comprises 15 residues. Germline V gives CDR1 SGDLS, CDR2 YYNGEE. CDR3 in amino acids: CASSGRTGGTGELFF. Written as DNA, the CDR3 is TGTGCCAGCAGCGGACGGACAGGGGGCACCGGGGAGCTGTTTTTT.

V usage is TRBV3-1 (or the pseudogene TRBV3-2) and J usage is TRBJ1-2; D perhaps matches TRBD1 (5 bases). There are 15 residues in the CDR3. V shed 3 bases and J shed 7 bases, with 18 bases lying between them. Germline V gives CDR1 LGHDT, CDR2 YNNKEL (reference sequence). In nucleotides, the CDR3 is TGTGCCAGCAGCCAGTCGGACATAACAACCCTTGGCTACACCTTC. This sequence encodes CASSQSDITTLGYTF.

V is TRBV3-1 (or the pseudogene TRBV3-2) and J is TRBJ1-2; possible D gene TRBD1, 6 bases. V lost 5 bases and J lost 7, with 14 bases in between. The V gene's germline CDR1 is LGHDT and CDR2 YNNKEL (reference sequence). The CDR3 has 13 amino acids. The CDR3 DNA reads as TGTGCCAGCAGCGATCCCCAGGGGTCTGGCTACACCTTC. Encoded protein: CASSDPQGSGYTF.

This clone was counted only a few times. This chain joins TRBV20-1 and TRBJ1-1, with D perhaps matching TRBD1 (5 bases). This CDR3 has 10 amino acids. Trimming pared 1 base from V and 14 bases from J, leaving 11 bases between. Germline values: CDR1 DFQATT, CDR2 SNEGSKA (reference sequence). CDR3 sequence: CSARGGAAFF. The CDR3 DNA follows: TGCAGTGCTAGAGGTGGGGCGGCCTTCTTT.

This clone was detected a few times. The chain combines TRBV6-5 with TRBJ1-4, with D maybe TRBD1 (5 bases). Germline V gene lookup returns CDR1 MNHEY and CDR2 SVGAGI. The length of the CDR3 is 13 residues. Trimming left V 8 bases short and J 7 bases short, with 14 bases between. The chain's CDR3 is CASGQGEVEKLFF. The CDR3 bases are TGTGCCAGCGGGCAGGGTGAAGTTGAAAAACTGTTTTTT.

As regards this clone: The sample contains more than one DNA sequence encoding this CDR3. This rearrangement joins TRBV6-5 to TRBJ1-3; tentative D call: TRBD1 (5 bases). This CDR3 contains 14 residues. Trimming took off 2 bases at V and 0 bases at J, with 5 bases between the two ends. Germline V lookup: CDR1 MNHEY, CDR2 SVGAGI. The CDR3 nucleotides are TGTGCCAGCAGTTACAGGGGCTCTGGAAACACCATATATTTT. Translated, it gives CASSYRGSGNTIYF.

The rearrangement uses TRBV5-4 and TRBJ1-2; unclear D gene. Germline values: CDR1 SGHNT, CDR2 YYREEE (reference sequence). V was shortened by 4 bases and J by 5 bases, with 6 bases between the two germline ends. This CDR3 has 11 amino acids. The chain's CDR3 is CASSANYGYTF. Written as DNA, the CDR3 is TGTGCCAGCAGCGCGAATTATGGCTACACCTTC.

The chain carries TRBV7-6 and TRBJ1-2; D unresolved. Trimming took 5 bases from V and 8 from J, leaving 15 bases between them. Germline V gene lookup returns CDR1 SGHVS and CDR2 FNYEAQ. The CDR3 spans 13 residues. The CDR3 DNA follows: TGTGCCAGCAGCATCGACATGACCAGGGGCTACACCTTC. The encoded protein is CASSIDMTRGYTF.

The chain couples TRBV9 to TRBJ1-1, with D hard to call. Trimming left V 4 bases short and J 6 bases short, with 13 bases between. The CDR3 contains 13 residues. Germline V gene data show CDR1 as SGDLS and CDR2 as YYNGEE. The CDR3 DNA sequence: TGTGCCAGCAGCCCCCGGGAATGGCCTGAAGCTTTCTTT. This gives the protein CASSPREWPEAFF. The full variable domain, with the rest looked up from reference TRBV9 and TRBJ1-1, is DSGVTQTPKHLITATGQRVTLRCSPRSGDLSVYWYQQSLDQGLQFLIQYYNGEERAKGNILERFSAQQFPDLHSELNLSSLELGDSALYFCASSPREWPEAFFGQGTRLTVV.

On this clone itself: Different DNA sequences within this sample yield the same CDR3. V gene TRBV27 combines with J gene TRBJ1-2; D gene unclear. Trimming took off 5 bases at V and 6 bases at J, with 10 bases between the two ends. Germline values: CDR1 MNHEY, CDR2 SMNVEV (reference sequence). This CDR3 is built from 12 residues. CDR3 sequence reads: CASSGRGDGYTF. In nucleotides, the CDR3 is TGTGCCAGCAGTGGACGCGGGGATGGCTACACCTTC.

The CDR3 region has the DNA TGTGCCAGCAGTCCGTCCTGGACAGGGAATTCACCCCTCCACTTT. This sequence encodes CASSPSWTGNSPLHF. This rearrangement joins TRBV27 to TRBJ1-6, with 8 bases fitting TRBD1. V lost 5 bases, J lost 7 bases, and 7 bases stayed unmatched. The CDR3 runs 15 residues. Germline CDR1 and CDR2: MNHEY and SMNVEV (reference sequence).

The chain has TRBV5-6 and TRBJ2-5; D gene unclear. Trimming cost V 1 base and J 4 bases, with 8 bases left between them. CDR1 is SGHDT and CDR2 is YYEEEE in the germline V gene. CDR3 length: 13 residues. For the CDR3, the DNA is TGTGCCAGCAGCTTGCCCGCCAGAGAGACCCAGTACTTC. Amino acid sequence: CASSLPARETQYF.

The rearrangement joins TRBV24-1 to TRBJ2-7; 16 bases are a match to TRBD2. V dropped 9 bases and J dropped 0; count of bases not matched to a gene: 4. The germline CDR1 and CDR2 sequences are KGHDR and SFDVKD. CDR3 size: 16 residues. CDR3 protein: CATPGLAGGPSYEQYV. In DNA, the CDR3 is TGTGCCACCCCGGGACTAGCGGGAGGGCCCTCCTACGAGCAGTACGTC.

CDR3 coding DNA: TGTGCCTGGAGTCCGGCCCAGGGGGATACGCAGTATTTT. This encodes CAWSPAQGDTQYF. The genes are TRBV30 and TRBJ2-3, with a weak D call TRBD1 (6 bases). The ends were cut back, 2 bases at V and 6 bases at J, with 12 bases in the middle. This CDR3 has 13 amino acids. In germline, CDR1 is GTSNPN, CDR2 SVGIG (reference sequence).

This sequence joins TRBV28 and TRBJ2-1; D is ambiguous. V dropped 5 bases and J dropped 2 bases, with 13 bases sitting between them. CDR3 size: 15 residues. CDR1 and CDR2 from the germline V gene are MDHEN and SYDVKM. CDR3 region: CASSALLGAYNEQFF. As DNA, the CDR3 is TGTGCCAGCAGTGCTCTCCTCGGAGCCTACAATGAGCAGTTCTTC.

The chain is built from TRBV18 and TRBJ1-3; TRBD1 matches 7 bases. Germline CDR1 reads KGHSH; CDR2 reads LQKENI. The V segment lost 2 bases and the J segment 1 base; nucleotides outside the gene matches: 5. CDR3 size: 16 residues. The chain's CDR3 is CASSPSTGFSGNTIYF. The CDR3, as DNA: TGTGCCAGCTCACCATCGACAGGGTTTTCTGGAAACACCATATATTTT.

The rearrangement joins TRBV5-1 to TRBJ2-2, with a tentative D call TRBD1 (5 bases). The CDR3 covers 13 residues. V lost 4 bases to trimming and J lost 7 bases, with 11 bases between them. From germline, CDR1 is SGHRS and CDR2 YFSETQ. The CDR3 here is CASSREGVGELFF. The CDR3 nucleotides read TGCGCCAGCAGCAGGGAAGGGGTCGGGGAGCTGTTTTTT.

The chain combines TRBV2 with TRBJ2-2; TRBD1 is a possible D gene (6 bases). The CDR3 covers 16 residues. V lost 6 bases to trimming and J lost 1 base, with 15 bases between them. In germline, CDR1 is SNHLY, CDR2 FYNNEI. The CDR3 bases are TGTGCCAGCAGAAGGGACACCCCGAGGAACACCGGGGAGCTGTTTTTT. Translated: CASRRDTPRNTGELFF.

This clone was found a few times. The V and J genes are TRBV11-3 and TRBJ2-1; D might be TRBD1 (5 bases). CDR3 length: 13 amino acids. Germline CDR1 reads SGHNT; CDR2 reads YENEEA. V lost 5 bases and J lost 10, with 15 bases in between. This CDR3 is CASSQGPGEEQFF. CDR3 sequence (DNA): TGTGCCAGCAGCCAGGGTCCGGGTGAGGAGCAGTTCTTC.

This clone was seen more than once but under ten times. V and J are TRBV6-5 and TRBJ1-6; 8 bases map to TRBD1. Germline V gene data show CDR1 as MNHEY and CDR2 as SVGAGI. V lost 2 bases, J lost 6 bases, and 6 bases stayed unmatched. The CDR3 contains 16 residues. The CDR3 here is CASSYARTGFNSPLHF. The DNA of the CDR3 is TGTGCCAGCAGTTACGCTCGGACAGGGTTTAATTCACCCCTCCACTTT.

The V and J genes are TRBV7-8 and TRBJ1-1; maybe TRBD1 (5 bases). This CDR3 spans 13 amino acids. Per the germline V gene, CDR1 is SGHVS and CDR2 is FQNEAQ. Between the trimmed V and J ends, which lost 5 bases and 2 bases, there was a span of 9 bases. The chain's CDR3 is CASSPQVNTEAFF. CDR3 sequence (DNA): TGTGCCAGCAGCCCACAGGTAAACACTGAAGCTTTCTTT.

This clone appeared a single time. V usage is TRBV7-9 and J usage is TRBJ2-2; weak D call: TRBD2 (6 bases). V was cut by 2 bases and J by 4 bases, with 11 bases left in between. CDR1 and CDR2 from the germline V gene are SEHNR and FQNEAQ (reference sequence). The CDR3 sequence is 15 residues long. CDR3 region: CASSLIGRGTGELFF. Here the CDR3 DNA reads TGTGCCAGCAGCTTAATCGGGAGAGGCACCGGGGAGCTGTTTTTT.